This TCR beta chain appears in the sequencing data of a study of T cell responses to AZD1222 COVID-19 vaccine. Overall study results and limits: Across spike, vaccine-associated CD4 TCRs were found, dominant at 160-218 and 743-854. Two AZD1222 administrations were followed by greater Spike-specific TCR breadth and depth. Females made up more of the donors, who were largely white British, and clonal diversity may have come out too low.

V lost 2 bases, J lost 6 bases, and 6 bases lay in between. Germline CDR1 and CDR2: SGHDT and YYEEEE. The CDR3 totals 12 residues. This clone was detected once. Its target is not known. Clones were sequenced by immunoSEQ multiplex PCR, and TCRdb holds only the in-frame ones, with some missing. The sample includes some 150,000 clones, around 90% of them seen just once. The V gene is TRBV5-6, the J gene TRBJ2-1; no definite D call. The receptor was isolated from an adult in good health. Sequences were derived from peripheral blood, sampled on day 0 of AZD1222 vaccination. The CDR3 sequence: CASSFAPNEQFF. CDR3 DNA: TGTGCCAGCAGCTTCGCTCCCAATGAGCAGTTCTTC.